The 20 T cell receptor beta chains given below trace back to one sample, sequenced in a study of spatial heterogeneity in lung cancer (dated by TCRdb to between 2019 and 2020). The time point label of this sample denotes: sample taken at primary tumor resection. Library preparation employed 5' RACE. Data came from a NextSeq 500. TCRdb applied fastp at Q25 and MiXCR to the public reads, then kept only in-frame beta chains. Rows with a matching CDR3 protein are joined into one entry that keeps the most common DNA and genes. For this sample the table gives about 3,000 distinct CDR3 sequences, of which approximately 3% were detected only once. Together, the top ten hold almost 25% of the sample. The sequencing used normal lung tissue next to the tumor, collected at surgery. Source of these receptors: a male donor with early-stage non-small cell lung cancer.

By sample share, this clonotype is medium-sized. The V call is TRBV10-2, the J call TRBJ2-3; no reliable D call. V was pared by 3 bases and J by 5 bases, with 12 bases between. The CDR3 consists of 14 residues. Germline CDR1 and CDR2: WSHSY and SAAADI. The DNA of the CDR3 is TGCGCCAGCAGTGATCGGGTAGCCGTAGATACGCAGTATTTT. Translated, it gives CASSDRVAVDTQYF.

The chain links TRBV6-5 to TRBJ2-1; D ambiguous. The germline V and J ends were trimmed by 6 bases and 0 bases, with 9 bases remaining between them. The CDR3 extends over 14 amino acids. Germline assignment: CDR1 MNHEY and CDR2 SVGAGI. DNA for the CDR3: TGTGCCAGCAGGTACAGTAGCTCCTACAATGAGCAGTTCTTC. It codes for CASRYSSSYNEQFF.

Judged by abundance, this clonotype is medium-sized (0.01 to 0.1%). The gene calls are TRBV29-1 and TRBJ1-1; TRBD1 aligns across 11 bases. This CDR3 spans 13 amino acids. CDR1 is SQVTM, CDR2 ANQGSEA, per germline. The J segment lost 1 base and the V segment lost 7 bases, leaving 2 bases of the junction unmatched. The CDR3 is CSAGTGGNTEAFF. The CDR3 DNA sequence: TGCAGCGCGGGGACAGGGGGGAACACTGAAGCTTTCTTT.

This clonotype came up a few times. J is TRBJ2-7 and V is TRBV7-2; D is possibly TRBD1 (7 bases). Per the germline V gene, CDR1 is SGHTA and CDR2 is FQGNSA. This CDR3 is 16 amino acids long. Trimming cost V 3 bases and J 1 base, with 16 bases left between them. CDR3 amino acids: CASSFTLTGRSYEQYF. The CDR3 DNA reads TGTGCCAGCAGCTTCACTCTGACAGGGAGGTCCTACGAGCAGTACTTC.

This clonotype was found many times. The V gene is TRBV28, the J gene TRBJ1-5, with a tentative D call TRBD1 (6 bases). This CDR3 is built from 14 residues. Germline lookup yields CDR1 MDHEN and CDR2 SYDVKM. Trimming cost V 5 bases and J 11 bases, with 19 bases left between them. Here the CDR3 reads CASSPTLGARAQHF. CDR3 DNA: TGTGCCAGCAGTCCTACCCTGGGGGCCAGGGCCCAGCATTTT.

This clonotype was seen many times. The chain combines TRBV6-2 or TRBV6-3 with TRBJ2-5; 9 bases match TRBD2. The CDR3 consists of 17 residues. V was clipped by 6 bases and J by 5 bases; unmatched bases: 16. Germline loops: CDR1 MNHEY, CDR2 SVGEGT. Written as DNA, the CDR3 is TGTGCCAGCAGCTACGGGCGGGAGGGCCGGTCCATGGAGACCCAGTACTTC. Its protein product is CASSYGREGRSMETQYF.

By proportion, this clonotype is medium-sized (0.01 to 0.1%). The CDR3 nucleotides read TGTGCCAGCAGTGAACAGGATGATAGTACGCAGTATTTT. Protein sequence: CASSEQDDSTQYF. The chain couples TRBV2 to TRBJ2-3; no firm D call. There are 13 residues in the CDR3. Looked up from germline, CDR1 is SNHLY and CDR2 is FYNNEI. The V gene lost 2 bases and the J gene lost 8 bases, with 11 bases spanning the gap.

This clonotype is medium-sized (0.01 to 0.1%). The CDR3 DNA sequence: TGTGCCAGCAGTGAATACGGCAGGGCGGTTGAAGCTTTCTTT. Amino acid sequence: CASSEYGRAVEAFF. The rearrangement links TRBV25-1 to TRBJ1-1, with D perhaps TRBD1 (5 bases). Germline V lookup: CDR1 MGHDK, CDR2 SYGVNS. Trimming shortened V by 0 bases and J by 7 bases, and 12 bases separated the two germline ends. The CDR3 length is 14 residues. The full variable domain, rest sourced from reference TRBV25-1 and TRBJ1-1, is EADIYQTPRYLVIGTGKKITLECSQTMGHDKMYWYQQDPGMELHLIHYSYGVNSTEKGDLSSESTVSRIRTEHFPLTLESARPSHTSQYLCASSEYGRAVEAFFGQGTRLTVV.

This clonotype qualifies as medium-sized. This CDR3 reads CASSPTEQGVEQYF. Here the CDR3 DNA reads TGTGCCAGCAGCCCGACCGAGCAGGGAGTCGAGCAGTACTTC. The V gene is TRBV9, the J gene TRBJ2-7, with D possibly called TRBD1 or TRBD2 (5 bases each). Germline V lookup: CDR1 SGDLS, CDR2 YYNGEE. The CDR3 consists of 14 residues. The V end lost 4 bases, the J end lost 6 bases, and 17 bases lay between the germline ends.

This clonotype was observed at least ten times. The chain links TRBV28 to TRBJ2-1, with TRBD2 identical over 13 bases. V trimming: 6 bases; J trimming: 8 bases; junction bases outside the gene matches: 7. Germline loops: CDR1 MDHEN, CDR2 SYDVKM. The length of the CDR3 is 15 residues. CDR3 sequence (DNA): TGTGCCAGCAGGACTACTAGCGGGAGGGCCTATGAGCAGTTCTTC. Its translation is CASRTTSGRAYEQFF.

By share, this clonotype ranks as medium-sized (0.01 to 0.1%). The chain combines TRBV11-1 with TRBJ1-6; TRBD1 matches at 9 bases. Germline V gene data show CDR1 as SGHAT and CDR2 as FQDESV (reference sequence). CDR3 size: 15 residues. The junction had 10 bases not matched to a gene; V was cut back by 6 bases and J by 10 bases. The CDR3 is CASRDRGTGSSPLHF. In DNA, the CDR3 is TGTGCCAGCAGGGACCGCGGGACAGGGAGCTCACCCCTCCACTTT.

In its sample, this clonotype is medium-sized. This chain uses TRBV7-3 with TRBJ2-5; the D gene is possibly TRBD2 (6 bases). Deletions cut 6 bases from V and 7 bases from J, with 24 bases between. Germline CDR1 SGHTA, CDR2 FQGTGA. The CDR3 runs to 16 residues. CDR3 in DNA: TGTGCCAGCAGTCCTACCCCGACTAGTATAGGGTCGACCCAGTACTTC. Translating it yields CASSPTPTSIGSTQYF.

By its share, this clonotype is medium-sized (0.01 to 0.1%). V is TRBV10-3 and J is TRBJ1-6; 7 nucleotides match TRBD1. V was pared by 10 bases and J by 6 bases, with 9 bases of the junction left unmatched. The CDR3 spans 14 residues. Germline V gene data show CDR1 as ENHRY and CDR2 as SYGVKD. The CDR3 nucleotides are TGTGCCACCGTCCCGACAGGGTTTAATTCACCCCTCCACTTT. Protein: CATVPTGFNSPLHF.

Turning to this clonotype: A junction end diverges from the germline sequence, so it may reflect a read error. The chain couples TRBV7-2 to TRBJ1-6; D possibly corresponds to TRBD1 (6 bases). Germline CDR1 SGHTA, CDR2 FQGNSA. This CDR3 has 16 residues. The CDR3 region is CASSLGSPGDNSPLHF. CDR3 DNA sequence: TGTGCCAGCAGCTTAGGTAGTCCAGGGGATAACTCACCCCTCCACTTT.

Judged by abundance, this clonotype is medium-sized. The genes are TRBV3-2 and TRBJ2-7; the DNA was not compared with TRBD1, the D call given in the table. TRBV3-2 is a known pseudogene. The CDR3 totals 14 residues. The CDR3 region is CASSQGQGSYEQYF. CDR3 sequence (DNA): TGTGCCAGCAGCCAAGGACAGGGGTCCTACGAGCAGTACTTC.

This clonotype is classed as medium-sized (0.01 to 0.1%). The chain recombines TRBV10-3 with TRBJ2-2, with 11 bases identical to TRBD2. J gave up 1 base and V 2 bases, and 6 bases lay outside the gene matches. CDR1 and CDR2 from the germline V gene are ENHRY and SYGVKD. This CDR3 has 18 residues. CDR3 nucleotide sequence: TGTGCCATCAGTGAGATACTAGCGGGAGTAGGGAACACCGGGGAGCTGTTTTTT. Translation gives CAISEILAGVGNTGELFF.

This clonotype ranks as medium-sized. The chain's CDR3 is CSASSGVRAGYNEQFF. The CDR3 nucleotides are TGCAGTGCTAGCTCGGGGGTTCGGGCCGGGTACAATGAGCAGTTCTTC. V is TRBV20-1 and J is TRBJ2-1, with D tentatively TRBD2 (6 bases). This CDR3 spans 16 amino acids. Trimming cost V 3 bases and J 4 bases, with 19 bases left between them. Germline-derived CDR1 and CDR2 are DFQATT and SNEGSKA (reference sequence).

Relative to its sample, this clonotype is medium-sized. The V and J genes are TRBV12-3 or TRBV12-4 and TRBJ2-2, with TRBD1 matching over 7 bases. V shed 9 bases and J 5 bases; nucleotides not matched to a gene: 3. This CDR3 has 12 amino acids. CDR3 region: CARGTVTGELFF. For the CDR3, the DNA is TGTGCCAGGGGGACAGTTACCGGGGAGCTGTTTTTT.

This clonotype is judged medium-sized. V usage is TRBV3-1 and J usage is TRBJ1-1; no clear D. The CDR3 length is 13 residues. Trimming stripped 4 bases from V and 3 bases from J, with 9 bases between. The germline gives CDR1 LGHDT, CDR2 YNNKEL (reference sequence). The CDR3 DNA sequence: TGTGCCAGCAGCCCAGCCACAGACACTGAAGCTTTCTTT. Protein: CASSPATDTEAFF.

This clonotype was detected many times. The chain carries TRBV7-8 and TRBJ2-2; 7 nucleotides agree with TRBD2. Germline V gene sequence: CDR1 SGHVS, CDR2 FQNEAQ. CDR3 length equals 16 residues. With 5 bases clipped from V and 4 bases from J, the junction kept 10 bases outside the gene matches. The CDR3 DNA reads TGTGCCAGCAGCCCGCCCGGGAGGTCGGGCACCGGGGAGCTGTTTTTT. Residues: CASSPPGRSGTGELFF.